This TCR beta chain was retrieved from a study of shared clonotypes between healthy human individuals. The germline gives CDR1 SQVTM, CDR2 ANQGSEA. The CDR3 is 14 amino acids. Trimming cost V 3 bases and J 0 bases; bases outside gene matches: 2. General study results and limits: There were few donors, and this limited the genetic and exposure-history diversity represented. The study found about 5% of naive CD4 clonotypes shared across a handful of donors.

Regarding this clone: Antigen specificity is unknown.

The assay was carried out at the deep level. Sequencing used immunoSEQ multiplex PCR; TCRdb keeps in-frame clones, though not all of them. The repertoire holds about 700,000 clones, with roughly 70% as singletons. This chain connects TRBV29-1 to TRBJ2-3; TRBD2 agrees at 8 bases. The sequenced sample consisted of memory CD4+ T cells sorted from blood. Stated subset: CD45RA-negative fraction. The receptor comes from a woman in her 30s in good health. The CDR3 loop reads CSVDPSGSTDTQYF. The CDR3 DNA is TGCAGCGTTGATCCTAGCGGGAGCACAGATACGCAGTATTTT.